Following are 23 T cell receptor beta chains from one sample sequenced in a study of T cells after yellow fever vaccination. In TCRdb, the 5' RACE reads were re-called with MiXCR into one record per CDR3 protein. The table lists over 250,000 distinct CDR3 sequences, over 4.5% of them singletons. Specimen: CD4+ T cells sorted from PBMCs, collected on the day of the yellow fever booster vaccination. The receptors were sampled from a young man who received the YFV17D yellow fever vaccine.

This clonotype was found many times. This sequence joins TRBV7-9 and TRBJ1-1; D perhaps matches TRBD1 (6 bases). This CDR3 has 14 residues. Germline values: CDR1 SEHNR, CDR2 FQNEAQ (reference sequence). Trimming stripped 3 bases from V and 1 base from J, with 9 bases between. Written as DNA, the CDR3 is TGTGCCAGCAGCTTGGACAGCACGAACACTGAAGCTTTCTTT. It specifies CASSLDSTNTEAFF.

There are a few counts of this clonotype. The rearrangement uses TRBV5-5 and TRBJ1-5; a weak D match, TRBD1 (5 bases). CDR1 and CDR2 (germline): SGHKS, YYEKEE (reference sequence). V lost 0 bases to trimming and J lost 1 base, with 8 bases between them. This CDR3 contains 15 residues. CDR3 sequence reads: CASSLVGLSNQPQHF. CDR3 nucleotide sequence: TGTGCCAGCAGCTTGGTGGGGCTAAGCAATCAGCCCCAGCATTTT.

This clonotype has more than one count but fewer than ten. The CDR3 coding sequence is TGCGCCAGCAGCCAGCAGGGGGCCGGACTTGTAGCTGGGGCCAACGTCCTGACTTTC. Its protein is CASSQQGAGLVAGANVLTF. V gene TRBV4-3 combines with J gene TRBJ2-6, with 8 bases matching TRBD1. Looked up from germline, CDR1 is LGHNA and CDR2 is YSLEER. This CDR3 is 19 amino acids long. V gave up 3 bases and J gave up 2 bases; unmatched junction bases: 12.

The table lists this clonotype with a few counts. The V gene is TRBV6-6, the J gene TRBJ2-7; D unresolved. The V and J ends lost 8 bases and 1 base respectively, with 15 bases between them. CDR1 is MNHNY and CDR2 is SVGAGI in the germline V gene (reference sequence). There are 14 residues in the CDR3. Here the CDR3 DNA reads TGTGCCAGCCTCCGGGCAGGTAATTCCTACGAGCAGTACTTC. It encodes CASLRAGNSYEQYF.

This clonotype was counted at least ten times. Here the CDR3 reads CASSPGYGYTF. The CDR3 DNA is TGTGCCAGCAGCCCAGGCTATGGCTACACCTTC. This chain joins TRBV6-2 or TRBV6-3 and TRBJ1-2; D remains ambiguous. CDR1 MNHEY and CDR2 SVGEGT come from the germline V gene. The V end lost 6 bases, the J end lost 4 bases, and 6 bases lay between the germline ends. The CDR3 totals 11 residues.

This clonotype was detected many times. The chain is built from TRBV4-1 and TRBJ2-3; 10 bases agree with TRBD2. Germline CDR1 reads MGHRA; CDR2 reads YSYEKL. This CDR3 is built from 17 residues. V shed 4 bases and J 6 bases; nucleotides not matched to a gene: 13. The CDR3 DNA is TGCGCCAGCAGCCCGAATTTAGCGGGGGGCGGTAGGGATACGCAGTATTTT. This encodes CASSPNLAGGGRDTQYF.

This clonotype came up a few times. CDR3 sequence reads: CASSFSRAEETQYF. The CDR3 nucleotides read TGTGCCAGCAGCTTTTCCCGCGCCGAAGAGACCCAGTACTTC. The chain has TRBV7-3 and TRBJ2-5; D remains unclear. V lost 3 bases, J lost 3 bases, and 11 bases lay in between. The CDR3 totals 14 residues. Germline V gene sequence: CDR1 SGHTA, CDR2 FQGTGA.

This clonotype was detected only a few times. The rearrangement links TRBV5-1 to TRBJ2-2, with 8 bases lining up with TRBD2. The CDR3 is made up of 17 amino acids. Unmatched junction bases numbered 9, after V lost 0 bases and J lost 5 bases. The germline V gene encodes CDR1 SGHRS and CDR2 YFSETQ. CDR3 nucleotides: TGCGCCAGCAGCTTGGGTCCCGAGCGGGGGCTGACCGGGGAGCTGTTTTTT. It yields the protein CASSLGPERGLTGELFF. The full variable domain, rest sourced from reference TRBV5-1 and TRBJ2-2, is KAGVTQTPRYLIKTRGQQVTLSCSPISGHRSVSWYQQTPGQGLQFLFEYFSETQRNKGNFPGRFSGRQFSNSRSEMNVSTLELGDSALYLCASSLGPERGLTGELFFGEGSRLTVL.

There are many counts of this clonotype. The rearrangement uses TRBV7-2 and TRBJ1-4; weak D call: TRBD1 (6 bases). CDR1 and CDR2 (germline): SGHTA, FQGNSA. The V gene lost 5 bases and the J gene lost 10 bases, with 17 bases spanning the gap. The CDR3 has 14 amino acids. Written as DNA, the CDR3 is TGTGCCAGCAGCCCTCGGGGGGGGGCCGGAAAACTGTTTTTT. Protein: CASSPRGGAGKLFF.

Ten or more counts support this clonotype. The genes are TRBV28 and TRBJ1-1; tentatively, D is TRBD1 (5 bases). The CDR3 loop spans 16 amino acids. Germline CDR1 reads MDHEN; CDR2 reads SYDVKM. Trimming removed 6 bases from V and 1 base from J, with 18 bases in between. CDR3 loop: CASSPPTGNGNTEAFF. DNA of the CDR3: TGTGCCAGCAGCCCCCCCACAGGCAATGGGAACACTGAAGCTTTCTTT.

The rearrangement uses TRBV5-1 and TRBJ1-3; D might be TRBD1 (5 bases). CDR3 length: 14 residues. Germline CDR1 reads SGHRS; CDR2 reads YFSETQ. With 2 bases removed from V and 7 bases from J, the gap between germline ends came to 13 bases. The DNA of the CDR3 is TGCGCCAGCAGCTTAGAGGGGACGGGGAACACCATATATTTT. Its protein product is CASSLEGTGNTIYF.

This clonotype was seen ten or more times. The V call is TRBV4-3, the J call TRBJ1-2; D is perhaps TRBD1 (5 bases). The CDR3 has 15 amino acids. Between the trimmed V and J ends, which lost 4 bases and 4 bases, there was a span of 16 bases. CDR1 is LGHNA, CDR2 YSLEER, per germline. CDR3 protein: CASSPGTNTAYGYTF. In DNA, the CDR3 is TGCGCCAGCAGCCCAGGGACGAATACCGCCTATGGCTACACCTTC.

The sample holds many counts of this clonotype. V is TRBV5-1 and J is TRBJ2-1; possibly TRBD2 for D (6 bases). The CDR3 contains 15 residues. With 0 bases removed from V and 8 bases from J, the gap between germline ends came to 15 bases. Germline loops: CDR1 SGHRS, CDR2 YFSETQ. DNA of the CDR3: TGCGCCAGCAGCTTGGCGACTAGAGTATTCGATGAGCAGTTCTTC. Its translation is CASSLATRVFDEQFF. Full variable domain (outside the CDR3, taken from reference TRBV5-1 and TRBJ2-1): KAGVTQTPRYLIKTRGQQVTLSCSPISGHRSVSWYQQTPGQGLQFLFEYFSETQRNKGNFPGRFSGRQFSNSRSEMNVSTLELGDSALYLCASSLATRVFDEQFFGPGTRLTVL.

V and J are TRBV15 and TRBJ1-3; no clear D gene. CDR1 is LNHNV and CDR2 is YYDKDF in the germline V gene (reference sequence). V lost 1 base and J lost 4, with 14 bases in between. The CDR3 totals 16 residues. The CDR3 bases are TGTGCCACCAGCAGAGGAGAAGGGCTGGAGGGAAACACCATATATTTT. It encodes CATSRGEGLEGNTIYF.

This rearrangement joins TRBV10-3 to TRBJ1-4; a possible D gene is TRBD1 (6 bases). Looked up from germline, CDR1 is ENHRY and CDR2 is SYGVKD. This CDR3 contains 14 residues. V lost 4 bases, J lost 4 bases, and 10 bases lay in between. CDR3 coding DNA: TGTGCCATCAGTGGGACAGCCGATAATGAAAAACTGTTTTTT. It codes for CAISGTADNEKLFF.

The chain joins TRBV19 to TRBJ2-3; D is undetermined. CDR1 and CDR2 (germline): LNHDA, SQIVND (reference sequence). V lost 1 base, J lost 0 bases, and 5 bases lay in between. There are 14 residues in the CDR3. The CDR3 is CASSIGPSTDTQYF. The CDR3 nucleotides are TGTGCCAGTAGTATAGGGCCAAGCACAGATACGCAGTATTTT.

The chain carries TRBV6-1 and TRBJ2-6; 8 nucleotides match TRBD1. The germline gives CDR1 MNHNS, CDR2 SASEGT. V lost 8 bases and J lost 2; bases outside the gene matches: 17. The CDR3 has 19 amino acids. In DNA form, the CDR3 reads TGTGCCAGCCGTCCACCCGACGGACAGGGTAGCGCTGGGGCCAACGTCCTGACTTTC. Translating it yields CASRPPDGQGSAGANVLTF.

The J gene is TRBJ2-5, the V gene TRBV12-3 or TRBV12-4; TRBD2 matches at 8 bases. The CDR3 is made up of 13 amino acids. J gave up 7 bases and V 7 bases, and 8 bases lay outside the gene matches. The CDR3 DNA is TGTGCCAGCACCCAGGGACTAGTCGGGACCCAGTACTTC. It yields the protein CASTQGLVGTQYF.

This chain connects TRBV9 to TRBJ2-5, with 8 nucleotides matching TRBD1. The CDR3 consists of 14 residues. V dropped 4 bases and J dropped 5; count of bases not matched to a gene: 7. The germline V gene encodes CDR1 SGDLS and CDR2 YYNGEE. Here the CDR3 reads CASSRGQAEETQYF. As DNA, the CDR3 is TGTGCCAGCAGCCGGGGACAGGCGGAGGAGACCCAGTACTTC. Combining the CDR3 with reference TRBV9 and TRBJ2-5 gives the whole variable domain DSGVTQTPKHLITATGQRVTLRCSPRSGDLSVYWYQQSLDQGLQFLIQYYNGEERAKGNILERFSAQQFPDLHSELNLSSLELGDSALYFCASSRGQAEETQYFGPGTRLLVL.

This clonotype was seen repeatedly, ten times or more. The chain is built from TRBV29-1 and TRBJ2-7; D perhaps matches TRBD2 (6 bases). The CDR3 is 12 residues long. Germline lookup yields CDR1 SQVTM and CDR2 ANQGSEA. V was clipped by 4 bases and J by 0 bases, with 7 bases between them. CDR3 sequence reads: CSVVDYSYEQYF. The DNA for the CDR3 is TGCAGCGTTGTGGACTACTCCTACGAGCAGTACTTC.

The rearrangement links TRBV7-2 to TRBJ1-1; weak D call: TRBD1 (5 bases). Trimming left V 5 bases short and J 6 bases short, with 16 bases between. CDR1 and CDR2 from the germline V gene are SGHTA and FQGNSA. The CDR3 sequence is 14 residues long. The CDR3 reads CASSTHWRGPEAFF. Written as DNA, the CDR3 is TGTGCCAGCAGCACCCACTGGCGGGGCCCTGAAGCTTTCTTT.

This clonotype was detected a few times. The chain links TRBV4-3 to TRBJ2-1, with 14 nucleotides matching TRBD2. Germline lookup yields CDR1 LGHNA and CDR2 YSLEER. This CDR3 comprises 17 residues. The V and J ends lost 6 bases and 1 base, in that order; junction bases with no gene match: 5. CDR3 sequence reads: CASSRGLAGGSYNEQFF. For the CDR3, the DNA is TGCGCCAGCAGTCGCGGACTAGCGGGGGGTTCCTACAATGAGCAGTTCTTC.

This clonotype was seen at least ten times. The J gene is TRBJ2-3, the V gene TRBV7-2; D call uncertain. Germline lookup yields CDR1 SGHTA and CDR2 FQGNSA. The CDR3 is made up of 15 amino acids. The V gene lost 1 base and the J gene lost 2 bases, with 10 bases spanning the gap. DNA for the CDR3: TGTGCCAGCAGCTTAGGTGCGGCCTACACAGATACGCAGTATTTT. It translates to CASSLGAAYTDTQYF.